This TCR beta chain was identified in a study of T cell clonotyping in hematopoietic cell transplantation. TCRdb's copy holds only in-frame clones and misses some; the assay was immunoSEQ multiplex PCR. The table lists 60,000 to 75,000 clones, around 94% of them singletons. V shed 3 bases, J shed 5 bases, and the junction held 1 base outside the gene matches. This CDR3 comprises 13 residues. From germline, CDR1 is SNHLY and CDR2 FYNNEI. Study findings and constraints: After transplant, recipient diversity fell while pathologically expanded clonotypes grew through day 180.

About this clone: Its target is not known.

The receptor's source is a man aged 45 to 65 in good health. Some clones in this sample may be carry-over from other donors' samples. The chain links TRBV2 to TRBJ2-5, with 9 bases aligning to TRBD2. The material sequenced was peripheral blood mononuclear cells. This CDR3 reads CASSELAGETQYF. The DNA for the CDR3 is TGTGCCAGCAGTGAGCTAGCGGGGGAGACCCAGTACTTC.